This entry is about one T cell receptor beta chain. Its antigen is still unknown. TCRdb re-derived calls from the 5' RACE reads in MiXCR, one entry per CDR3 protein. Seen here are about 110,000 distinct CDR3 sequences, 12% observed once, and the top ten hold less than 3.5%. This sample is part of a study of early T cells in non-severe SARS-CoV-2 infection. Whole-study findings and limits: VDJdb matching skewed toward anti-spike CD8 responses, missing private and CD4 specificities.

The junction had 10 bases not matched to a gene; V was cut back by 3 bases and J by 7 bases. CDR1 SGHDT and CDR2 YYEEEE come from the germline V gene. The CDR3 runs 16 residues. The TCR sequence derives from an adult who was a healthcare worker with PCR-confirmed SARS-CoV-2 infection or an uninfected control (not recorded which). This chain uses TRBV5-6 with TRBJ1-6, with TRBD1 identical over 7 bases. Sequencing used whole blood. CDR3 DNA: TGTGCCAGCAGCTCCTCGACAGGGAGGAAGAATTCACCCCTCCACTTT. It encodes CASSSSTGRKNSPLHF. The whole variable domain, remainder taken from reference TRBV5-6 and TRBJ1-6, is DAGVTQSPTHLIKTRGQQVTLRCSPKSGHDTVSWYQQALGQGPQFIFQYYEEEERQRGNFPDRFSGHQFPNYSSELNVNALLLGDSALYLCASSSSTGRKNSPLHFGNGTRLTVT.